This T cell receptor (beta chain) originates from a study of cytomegalovirus exposure and HLA in healthy donors. Findings of the study overall: An analysis was carried out later, and it reportedly showed fewer N-insertions in an Asian-associated ancestry cluster than the approximately 660-donor mean.

As regards this clone: Its antigen is unidentified.

The CDR3 runs to 13 residues. Trimming removed 4 bases at V and 6 bases at J, with 12 bases between. CDR1 and CDR2 from the germline V gene are SGHNT and YENEEA. Use of 60 Vbeta and 13 Jbeta primers characterized the PCR. Sequenced by immunoSEQ multiplex PCR; TCRdb stores in-frame clones only, minus some. The table has about 110,000 clones, 65% to 85% seen once; the top ten hold 2% to 3%. This rearrangement joins TRBV11-3 to TRBJ1-1; D gene unclear. This clonotype originated in a woman aged 18-35 years in good health and CMV-seronegative. Sequencing was performed on PBMCs. The CDR3, as DNA: TGTGCCAGCAGCTCCAGTTATATGCCTGAAGCTTTCTTT. Its translation is CASSSSYMPEAFF.